Below, 2 T cell receptor beta chains from the same sample are listed, as sequenced in a study of blood T cell repertoires in COVID-19 (dated by TCRdb to about 2020). The method behind the library was the immunoSEQ multiplex PCR assay. TCRdb limited this immuneACCESS table to in-frame rearrangements with V and J called. A share of clones is missing; checked studies link under half to unresolved V genes, and the rest is unexplained. This sample holds 150,000 to 200,000 clones; over 80% were observed only once. 7.8% of the sample rests with the top ten. The material sequenced was peripheral blood. The receptors were sampled from a woman aged 55-70 years with COVID-19, enrolled during active disease.

This CDR3 reads CSVDLGGNTEAFF. For the CDR3, the DNA is TGCAGCGTTGATTTAGGGGGAAACACTGAAGCTTTCTTT. The V call is TRBV29-1, the J call TRBJ1-1; TRBD1 might be the D (6 bases). The ends were cut back, 3 bases at V and 2 bases at J, with 10 bases in the middle. This CDR3 comprises 13 residues. Germline V gene lookup returns CDR1 SQVTM and CDR2 ANQGSEA.

In nucleotides, the CDR3 is TGTGCCACCAGTGATTTTCCCAGCGGGAGGGGGAGCGATGAGCAGTTCTTC. Translating gives CATSDFPSGRGSDEQFF. V and J are TRBV24-1 and TRBJ2-1, with 10 bases identical to TRBD2. V lost 1 base and J lost 8; bases outside the gene matches: 10. The germline gives CDR1 KGHDR, CDR2 SFDVKD. The CDR3 extends over 17 amino acids.